Each of the 10 T cell receptor beta chains below was sequenced from the same sample in a study of blood T cell repertoires in COVID-19. Libraries were prepared by immunoSEQ multiplex PCR; TCRdb keeps only in-frame clonotypes and omits some of them. There are approximately 220,000 clones in the sample; approximately 87% occur only once, and about 2.2% lies in the top ten. Sequencing used peripheral blood. The receptors were sampled from a woman aged 50 to 60 with acute or convalescent COVID-19.

V usage is TRBV2 and J usage is TRBJ2-3; TRBD2 is a possible D gene (5 bases). Germline V lookup: CDR1 SNHLY, CDR2 FYNNEI. Trimming shortened V by 6 bases and J by 5 bases, and 21 bases separated the two germline ends. The CDR3 is 16 amino acids. The CDR3 DNA reads TGTGCCAGCAGGGACCCTGGGCGGCAACGGGGAGATACGCAGTATTTT. It translates to CASRDPGRQRGDTQYF.

The chain links TRBV7-3 to TRBJ2-1, with D perhaps matching TRBD1 (5 bases). V gave up 1 base and J gave up 0 bases, with 7 bases separating them. CDR3 size: 15 residues. The germline gives CDR1 SGHTA, CDR2 FQGTGA. The CDR3 DNA reads as TGTGCCAGCAGCTTAAGCCAGGGCTCCTACAATGAGCAGTTCTTC. As protein: CASSLSQGSYNEQFF.

The chain has TRBV30 and TRBJ1-5; no definite D call. This CDR3 region has 13 residues. The germline CDR1 and CDR2 sequences are GTSNPN and SVGIG (reference sequence). Trimming removed 0 bases at V and 3 bases at J, with 6 bases between. CDR3 DNA sequence: TGTGCCTGGAGTGTTCTCTACAATCAGCCCCAGCATTTT. Its translation is CAWSVLYNQPQHF.

The chain uses TRBV19 and TRBJ1-2; D is unclear. The CDR3 is 17 residues long. The germline V gene encodes CDR1 LNHDA and CDR2 SQIVND (reference sequence). V was clipped by 5 bases and J by 0 bases, with 19 bases between them. CDR3 loop: CASSVAARLEANYGYTF. In nucleotides, the CDR3 is TGTGCCAGTAGTGTGGCGGCGCGGTTGGAGGCTAACTATGGCTACACCTTC.

This clone was observed once. The CDR3 region has the DNA TGTGCCAGCAGCGTAGAGGGGACTGGAAACACCATATATTTT. Translating it yields CASSVEGTGNTIYF. This chain joins TRBV9 and TRBJ1-3; possibly TRBD1 for D (5 bases). Germline loops: CDR1 SGDLS, CDR2 YYNGEE. This CDR3 spans 14 amino acids. Deletions cut 0 bases from V and 2 bases from J, with 6 bases between.

This clone was seen once. The chain employs TRBV5-6 and TRBJ2-5; 7 positions agree with TRBD2. The CDR3 extends over 13 amino acids. Germline loops: CDR1 SGHDT, CDR2 YYEEEE. Germline trimming cut 2 bases from V and 9 bases from J; bases unmatched to any gene: 7. CDR3 nucleotide sequence: TGTGCCAGCAGCTTAAGTCGACGGGGGGCCCAGTACTTC. It codes for CASSLSRRGAQYF. The whole variable domain, remainder taken from reference TRBV5-6 and TRBJ2-5, is DAGVTQSPTHLIKTRGQQVTLRCSPKSGHDTVSWYQQALGQGPQFIFQYYEEEERQRGNFPDRFSGHQFPNYSSELNVNALLLGDSALYLCASSLSRRGAQYFGPGTRLLVL.

The chain employs TRBV6-2 or TRBV6-3 and TRBJ2-1; 10 bases are a match to TRBD2. Germline CDR1 is MNHEY and CDR2 is SVGEGT. With V trimmed by 6 bases and J by 8 bases, 4 bases remained unmatched. The CDR3 covers 13 residues. The CDR3 DNA reads as TGTGCCAGCAGCTCCGGGACTAGCGATGAGCAGTTCTTC. Protein product: CASSSGTSDEQFF.

CDR3 nucleotides: TGTGCCAGCAGTCTATTATATGGCTACACCTTC. This translates into CASSLLYGYTF. The rearrangement joins TRBV6-2 or TRBV6-3 to TRBJ1-2; D uncertain. The CDR3 covers 11 residues. In germline, CDR1 is MNHEY, CDR2 SVGEGT. Trimming removed 5 bases from V and 5 bases from J, with 6 bases in between.

This clone was recorded once. This chain joins TRBV30 and TRBJ2-1; 11 nucleotides align to TRBD1. The V and J ends lost 2 bases and 9 bases, in that order; junction bases with no gene match: 6. CDR1 is GTSNPN, CDR2 SVGIG, per germline (reference sequence). The CDR3 extends over 14 amino acids. The CDR3 DNA follows: TGTGCCTGGAGTAAAGGACAGGGGGCGGCTGAGCAGTTCTTC. Encoded protein: CAWSKGQGAAEQFF.

This clone was counted a few times. This chain joins TRBV30 and TRBJ1-2; D uncertain. The germline V gene encodes CDR1 GTSNPN and CDR2 SVGIG (reference sequence). The CDR3 spans 11 residues. V shed 3 bases and J shed 4 bases, with 6 bases lying between them. This CDR3 reads CAWRNSYGYTF. Here the CDR3 DNA reads TGTGCCTGGAGAAACAGCTATGGCTACACCTTC.